These 29 T cell receptor beta chains were all obtained from the same sample, sequenced in a study of shared clonotypes between healthy human individuals. Using immunoSEQ multiplex PCR, the repertoire was profiled, and TCRdb retains in-frame clones only, with some absent. The repertoire includes just over 2,000,000 clones, just under 95% of them detected once, and approximately 1.2% sits in the top ten. CD45RO negativity and positive selection for CCR7 defined naive CD8 cells, a population that excluded terminally differentiated effector memory CD45RA+ cells. The sequencing input was naive CD8+ T cells sorted from blood. These receptors were collected from a man between 18 and 29 years old in good health.

The V and J genes are TRBV6-5 and TRBJ2-7, with D maybe TRBD1 (6 bases). V was cut by 1 base and J by 6 bases, with 13 bases left in between. The CDR3 has 14 amino acids. From germline, CDR1 is MNHEY and CDR2 SVGAGI. In nucleotides, the CDR3 is TGTGCCAGCAGTTACTACGGTACAGGGAGCGAGCAGTACTTC. Protein product: CASSYYGTGSEQYF.

The chain links TRBV7-8 to TRBJ1-2; D is uncertain. The ends were cut back, 4 bases at V and 8 bases at J, with 14 bases in the middle. Germline-derived CDR1 and CDR2 are SGHVS and FQNEAQ. There are 13 residues in the CDR3. CDR3 loop: CASSSWPFDGYTF. The CDR3 DNA reads as TGTGCCAGCAGCTCATGGCCTTTTGACGGCTACACCTTC.

The chain uses TRBV12-5 and TRBJ2-1; D remains unclear. The germline V and J ends were trimmed by 5 bases and 6 bases, with 11 bases remaining between them. This CDR3 has 13 amino acids. The germline V gene has CDR1 LGHNT and CDR2 FRNRAP. The CDR3 DNA reads TGTGCTAGTGGTCCGGAATGGGGCAATGAGCAGTTCTTC. Its translation is CASGPEWGNEQFF.

The V and J genes are TRBV30 and TRBJ2-7; 8 bases align to TRBD1. J lost 2 bases, V lost 1 base, and 10 bases had no gene match. The CDR3 totals 16 residues. Germline lookup yields CDR1 GTSNPN and CDR2 SVGIG (reference sequence). The CDR3 region is CAWSANGQGWTYEQYF. The CDR3 nucleotides read TGTGCCTGGAGTGCAAACGGACAGGGATGGACCTACGAGCAGTACTTC.

The gene calls are TRBV6-5 and TRBJ1-1; D is undetermined. Germline V lookup: CDR1 MNHEY, CDR2 SVGAGI. V was pared by 2 bases and J by 3 bases, with 13 bases between. The CDR3 is 15 amino acids. The chain's CDR3 is CASSYQLRGYTEAFF. The DNA for the CDR3 is TGTGCCAGCAGTTACCAATTGCGAGGGTACACTGAAGCTTTCTTT.

Concerning this clone itself: The sample holds other DNA sequences that translate to the same CDR3. The V gene is TRBV5-1, the J gene TRBJ2-7, with a possible D match to TRBD2 (5 bases). The ends were cut back, 4 bases at V and 5 bases at J, with 10 bases in the middle. Germline V CDR1 and CDR2: SGHRS, YFSETQ. This CDR3 has 12 amino acids. CDR3 residues: CASSLNGDEQYF. CDR3 bases: TGCGCCAGCAGCCTCAACGGGGACGAGCAGTACTTC.

V usage is TRBV19 and J usage is TRBJ2-5; D may be TRBD1 (7 bases). The germline gives CDR1 LNHDA, CDR2 SQIVND (reference sequence). The V and J ends lost 4 bases and 3 bases respectively, with 12 bases between them. The CDR3 loop spans 14 amino acids. CDR3: CASSRRGREETQYF. The CDR3 nucleotides are TGTGCCAGTAGTAGGAGGGGGCGCGAAGAGACCCAGTACTTC.

This chain connects TRBV7-2 to TRBJ2-7; possible D gene TRBD2, 6 bases. Germline assignment: CDR1 SGHTA and CDR2 FQGNSA. This CDR3 is built from 13 residues. Trimming stripped 4 bases from V and 7 bases from J, with 14 bases between. The DNA of the CDR3 is TGTGCCAGCAGCTCTCTAGCGTGGGGGGAGCAGTACTTC. Translated, it gives CASSSLAWGEQYF.

V gene TRBV7-9 combines with J gene TRBJ1-1; D unclear. The germline V gene encodes CDR1 SEHNR and CDR2 FQNEAQ (reference sequence). The V end lost 5 bases, the J end lost 1 base, and 8 bases lay between the germline ends. This CDR3 region has 13 residues. The CDR3 DNA reads as TGTGCCAGCAGCAACCCCAGGAACACTGAAGCTTTCTTT. Translated, it gives CASSNPRNTEAFF.

With regard to this clone: The same CDR3 can be traced to other DNA sequences in this sample. This chain uses TRBV5-4 with TRBJ2-1, with D unresolved. CDR1 and CDR2 from the germline V gene are SGHNT and YYREEE (reference sequence). CDR3 length equals 14 residues. Trimming stripped 0 bases from V and 0 bases from J, with 4 bases between. Written as DNA, the CDR3 is TGTGCCAGCAGCTTGGGAAGCTCCTACAATGAGCAGTTCTTC. Amino acid sequence: CASSLGSSYNEQFF. The full variable domain, with the rest looked up from reference TRBV5-4 and TRBJ2-1, is ETGVTQSPTHLIKTRGQQVTLRCSSQSGHNTVSWYQQALGQGPQFIFQYYREEENGRGNFPPRFSGLQFPNYSSELNVNALELDDSALYLCASSLGSSYNEQFFGPGTRLTVL.

This clone has a single count. This sequence joins TRBV2 and TRBJ2-3; 7 bases are a match to TRBD2. Germline CDR1 is SNHLY and CDR2 is FYNNEI. V shed 4 bases and J 5 bases; nucleotides not matched to a gene: 12. The CDR3 has 16 amino acids. CDR3 coding DNA: TGTGCCAGCAGTGGGAGACTAGCACAAAGAGGAGATACGCAGTATTTT. Translation gives CASSGRLAQRGDTQYF.

This sequence joins TRBV5-6 and TRBJ1-2, with a tentative D call TRBD1 (6 bases). This CDR3 has 14 residues. Trimming removed 6 bases at V and 3 bases at J, with 15 bases between. CDR1 SGHDT and CDR2 YYEEEE come from the germline V gene. This CDR3 reads CASTPRQEHYGYTF. CDR3 sequence (DNA): TGTGCCAGCACCCCAAGACAGGAGCACTATGGCTACACCTTC.

V usage is TRBV5-1 and J usage is TRBJ2-5; 12 nucleotides agree with TRBD2. This CDR3 contains 17 residues. With 4 bases clipped from V and 1 base from J, the junction kept 8 bases outside the gene matches. CDR1 and CDR2 from the germline V gene are SGHRS and YFSETQ. This CDR3 reads CASSHNPSGGGQETQYF. The CDR3 region has the DNA TGCGCCAGCAGCCACAATCCTAGCGGGGGGGGCCAAGAGACCCAGTACTTC.

This chain links TRBV15 with TRBJ2-5, with D possibly matching TRBD2 (6 bases). The CDR3 contains 13 residues. Trimming cost V 4 bases and J 3 bases, with 9 bases left between them. Looked up from germline, CDR1 is LNHNV and CDR2 is YYDKDF (reference sequence). CDR3 nucleotide sequence: TGTGCCACCAGCACTAGACTAGAAGAGACCCAGTACTTC. Its translation is CATSTRLEETQYF.

The chain couples TRBV7-6 to TRBJ2-7, with D possibly matching TRBD1 (6 bases). The CDR3 is 14 residues long. The germline V and J ends were trimmed by 5 bases and 0 bases, with 11 bases remaining between them. Germline V gives CDR1 SGHVS, CDR2 FNYEAQ. CDR3 region: CASSPGANSYEQYF. The CDR3 bases are TGTGCCAGCAGCCCAGGGGCGAACTCCTACGAGCAGTACTTC.

This chain links TRBV11-2 with TRBJ1-2; D remains ambiguous. With 1 base removed from V and 6 bases from J, the gap between germline ends came to 9 bases. The CDR3 spans 13 residues. The germline V gene encodes CDR1 SGHAT and CDR2 FQNNGV. CDR3 sequence (DNA): TGTGCCAGCAGCTTAGTTCCCAGCCATGGCTACACCTTC. Its translation is CASSLVPSHGYTF.

Regarding this clone: At the DNA level, this CDR3 is encoded by other sequences in the same sample as well. V gene TRBV19 combines with J gene TRBJ1-1; the D is unclear. V was pared by 1 base and J by 6 bases, with 3 bases between. The V gene's germline CDR1 is LNHDA and CDR2 SQIVND (reference sequence). This CDR3 is 11 amino acids long. CDR3 sequence reads: CASSIGSEAFF. DNA of the CDR3: TGTGCCAGTAGTATAGGATCTGAAGCTTTCTTT.

The chain recombines TRBV4-1 with TRBJ1-4; D is perhaps TRBD1 (5 bases). Trimming pared 4 bases from V and 3 bases from J, leaving 15 bases between. The germline CDR1 and CDR2 sequences are MGHRA and YSYEKL. There are 16 residues in the CDR3. CDR3 region: CASSPGARDANEKLFF. CDR3 DNA: TGCGCCAGCAGCCCCGGGGCCAGGGATGCTAATGAAAAACTGTTTTTT.

V is TRBV19 and J is TRBJ1-1; D is unresolved. The CDR3 is 14 amino acids. The germline V gene has CDR1 LNHDA and CDR2 SQIVND (reference sequence). V lost 7 bases, J lost 0 bases, and 12 bases lay in between. Here the CDR3 DNA reads TGTGCCAGTAATGGCTGGAATATGAACACTGAAGCTTTCTTT. This gives the protein CASNGWNMNTEAFF.

There are a few counts of this clone. The CDR3 sequence is CASSYAPGTGGYEQYF. CDR3 sequence (DNA): TGTGCCAGCAGTTACGCCCCCGGGACAGGGGGCTACGAGCAGTACTTC. This chain links TRBV6-5 with TRBJ2-7, with TRBD1 matching over 11 bases. Germline CDR1 MNHEY, CDR2 SVGAGI. After removal of 2 bases from V and 3 bases from J, the junction contained 6 bases not matched to a gene. This CDR3 has 16 amino acids.

The V call is TRBV13, the J call TRBJ1-1; 7 nucleotides agree with TRBD1. Germline V gene sequence: CDR1 PRHDT, CDR2 FYEKMQ (reference sequence). The V gene end was trimmed by 5 bases and the J gene end by 5 bases; junction bases not matched to a gene: 5. The CDR3 is 13 amino acids. Written as DNA, the CDR3 is TGTGCCAGCAGCCTGACAGGGTGGACTGAAGCTTTCTTT. Its protein is CASSLTGWTEAFF. The whole variable domain, remainder taken from reference TRBV13 and TRBJ1-1, is AAGVIQSPRHLIKEKRETATLKCYPIPRHDTVYWYQQGPGQDPQFLISFYEKMQSDKGSIPDRFSAQQFSDYHSELNMSSLELGDSALYFCASSLTGWTEAFFGQGTRLTVV.

The chain employs TRBV5-1 and TRBJ2-2, with no clear D. CDR3 size: 16 residues. V gave up 0 bases and J gave up 2 bases, with 11 bases separating them. In germline, CDR1 is SGHRS, CDR2 YFSETQ. The CDR3 is CASSLAFMGNTGELFF. The CDR3 DNA reads as TGCGCCAGCAGCTTGGCCTTTATGGGTAACACCGGGGAGCTGTTTTTT.

The chain combines TRBV27 with TRBJ1-1; D is unresolved. This CDR3 comprises 14 residues. Trimming left V 6 bases short and J 1 base short, with 12 bases between. Germline lookup yields CDR1 MNHEY and CDR2 SMNVEV (reference sequence). The CDR3 coding sequence is TGTGCCAGCAGCGGCATAGGAGGGAACACTGAAGCTTTCTTT. As protein: CASSGIGGNTEAFF.

J is TRBJ2-7 and V is TRBV11-2, with a tentative D call TRBD2 (6 bases). The CDR3 has 14 amino acids. Trimming pared 5 bases from V and 2 bases from J, leaving 13 bases between. Germline values: CDR1 SGHAT, CDR2 FQNNGV. The DNA of the CDR3 is TGTGCCAGCAGCCCGCGGGACGGACCCTACGAGCAGTACTTC. As protein: CASSPRDGPYEQYF.

V usage is TRBV5-4 and J usage is TRBJ2-7; D uncertain. The germline gives CDR1 SGHNT, CDR2 YYREEE (reference sequence). This CDR3 contains 13 residues. V dropped 4 bases and J dropped 3 bases, with 11 bases sitting between them. The CDR3 sequence: CASSHDLGYEQYF. DNA for the CDR3: TGTGCCAGCAGCCACGACTTGGGCTACGAGCAGTACTTC.

The rearrangement links TRBV7-9 to TRBJ2-5, with 10 positions matching TRBD1. Germline V gene lookup returns CDR1 SEHNR and CDR2 FQNEAQ (reference sequence). The CDR3 sequence is 17 residues long. Trimming cost V 4 bases and J 1 base; bases outside gene matches: 9. In nucleotides, the CDR3 is TGTGCCAGCAGCTATGGGGAGACAGGGGGCAGCCAAGAGACCCAGTACTTC. This sequence encodes CASSYGETGGSQETQYF.

The genes are TRBV29-1 and TRBJ2-7; 7 bases map to TRBD2. The germline gives CDR1 SQVTM, CDR2 ANQGSEA. Trimming cost V 2 bases and J 4 bases; bases outside gene matches: 11. The CDR3 is 15 residues long. This CDR3 is CSVEIGTGGIYEQYF. For the CDR3, the DNA is TGCAGCGTTGAAATAGGGACGGGAGGCATATACGAGCAGTACTTC.

The CDR3 bases are TGTGCCAGCAGCCCGTGGACAGGGAATGGCTACACCTTC. This gives the protein CASSPWTGNGYTF. The V and J genes are TRBV5-4 and TRBJ1-2, with 8 bases that match TRBD1. CDR3 length: 13 amino acids. V trimming: 4 bases; J trimming: 6 bases; junction bases outside the gene matches: 5. Germline V CDR1 and CDR2: SGHNT, YYREEE (reference sequence).

The J gene is TRBJ2-7, the V gene TRBV7-2; D assignment may be TRBD1 or TRBD2 (5 bases each). The germline V gene has CDR1 SGHTA and CDR2 FQGNSA. This CDR3 is 16 amino acids long. The V gene lost 3 bases and the J gene lost 0 bases, with 15 bases spanning the gap. CDR3 sequence (DNA): TGTGCCAGCAGCTTCGGGACGGCCGAAACCTCCTACGAGCAGTACTTC. This codes for CASSFGTAETSYEQYF.